This T cell receptor (beta chain) comes out of a study of shared clonotypes between healthy human individuals. Study as a whole: Per donor, CD8 memory used one plate, CD8 naive used two, CD4 memory used three and CD4 naive used three.

The study's findings and limits: Naive CD4 clonotypes were shared across a few donors at about 5%.

Subsets obtained from CD4+ cells comprised CD45RA+ naive and CD45RA-negative memory cells. Of note for this clone: Its target is not known.

Genomic DNA per cell subset filled all wells of several immunoSEQ plates. Sequencing used immunoSEQ multiplex PCR; TCRdb keeps in-frame clones, though not all of them. The repertoire includes approximately 740,000 clones, roughly 70% of them detected once, and more than 1.5% sits in the top ten. The TCR comes from a woman in her 30s in good health. Sample: memory CD4+ T cells sorted from blood. The sample's subset: CD45RA-negative fraction.

CDR3 sequence reads: CASSHVGSDTQYF. The CDR3 bases are TGCGCCAGCAGCCATGTAGGGTCAGATACGCAGTATTTT. The chain is built from TRBV4-1 and TRBJ2-3; D is unclear. V was cut by 3 bases and J by 4 bases, with 8 bases left in between. Germline V gene data show CDR1 as MGHRA and CDR2 as YSYEKL. The CDR3 runs to 13 residues.